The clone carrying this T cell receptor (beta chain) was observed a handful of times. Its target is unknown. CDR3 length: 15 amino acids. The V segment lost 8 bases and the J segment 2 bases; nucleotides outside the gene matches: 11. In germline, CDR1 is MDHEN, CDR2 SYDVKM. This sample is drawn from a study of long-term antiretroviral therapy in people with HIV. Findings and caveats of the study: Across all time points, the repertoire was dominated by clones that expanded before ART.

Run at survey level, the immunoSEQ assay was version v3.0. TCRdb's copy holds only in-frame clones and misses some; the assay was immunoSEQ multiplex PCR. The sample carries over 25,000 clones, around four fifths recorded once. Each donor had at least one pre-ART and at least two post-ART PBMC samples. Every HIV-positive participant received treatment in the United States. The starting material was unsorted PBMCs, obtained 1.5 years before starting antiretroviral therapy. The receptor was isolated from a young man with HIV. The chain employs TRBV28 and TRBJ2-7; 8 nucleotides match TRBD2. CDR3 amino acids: CASFRTGSGTYEQYF. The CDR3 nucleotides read TGTGCCAGCTTCCGAACCGGTAGCGGGACCTACGAGCAGTACTTC.